The TCR beta chain under discussion was sequenced for a study of CD8+ T cells in alopecia areata. Whole-study context: Tofacitinib therapy took 6 to 18 months; 6 months off drug came after.

Study conclusions and caveats: Many expanded lesional clones stayed in scalp and blood while on tofacitinib.

Germline-derived CDR1 and CDR2 are SEHNR and FQNEAQ (reference sequence). This CDR3 comprises 13 residues. V was clipped by 7 bases and J by 2 bases; unmatched bases: 4. Described treatment: oral pan-JAK inhibitor, 5-10 mg twice daily. Peripheral blood and lesional scalp punch biopsies came from alopecia areata patients. Cell sorting on a FACSAria was used to separate CD4+ and CD8+ T cells from the PBMCs. Extracted RNA was reverse transcribed, and the resulting cDNA served as sequencing template. TCRdb's copy holds only in-frame clones and misses some; the assay was immunoSEQ multiplex PCR. The sample yields about 210,000 clones, around two fifths seen once. This clone has just a few counts. Its antigen is as yet unknown.

This TCR was recovered from a human donor with alopecia areata. The chain carries TRBV7-9 and TRBJ1-1; 7 bases line up with TRBD1. The sequencing used CD4+ T cells sorted from blood, collected around week 34, from a patient treated with tofacitinib. The chain's CDR3 is CASTRGVNTEAFF. Here the CDR3 DNA reads TGTGCCAGCACCAGGGGGGTTAACACTGAAGCTTTCTTT.